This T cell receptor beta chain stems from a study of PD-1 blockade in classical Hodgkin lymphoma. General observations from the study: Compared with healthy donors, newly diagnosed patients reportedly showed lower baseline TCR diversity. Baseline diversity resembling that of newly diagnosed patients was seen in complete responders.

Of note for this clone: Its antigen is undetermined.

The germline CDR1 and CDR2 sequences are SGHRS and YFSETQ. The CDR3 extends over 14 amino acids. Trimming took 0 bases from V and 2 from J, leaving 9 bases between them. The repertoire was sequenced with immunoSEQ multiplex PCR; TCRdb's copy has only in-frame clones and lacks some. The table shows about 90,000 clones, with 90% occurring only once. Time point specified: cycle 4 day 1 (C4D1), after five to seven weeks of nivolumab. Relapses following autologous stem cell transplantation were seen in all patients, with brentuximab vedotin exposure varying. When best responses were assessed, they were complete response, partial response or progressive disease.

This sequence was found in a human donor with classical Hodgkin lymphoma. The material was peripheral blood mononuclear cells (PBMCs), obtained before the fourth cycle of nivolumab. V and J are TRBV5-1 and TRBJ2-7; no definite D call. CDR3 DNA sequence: TGCGCCAGCAGCTTGGTTGGGTCTGCCTACGAGCAGTACTTC. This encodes CASSLVGSAYEQYF. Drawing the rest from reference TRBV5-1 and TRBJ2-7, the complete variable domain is KAGVTQTPRYLIKTRGQQVTLSCSPISGHRSVSWYQQTPGQGLQFLFEYFSETQRNKGNFPGRFSGRQFSNSRSEMNVSTLELGDSALYLCASSLVGSAYEQYFGPGTRLTVT.